This is a list of T cell receptor beta chains from one sample in a study of beta chain features in type 1 diabetes. The assay was immunoSEQ multiplex PCR, and TCRdb's table has in-frame clones only and misses some. The sample carries about 350,000 clones, around a fifth recorded once. The sample taken for sequencing was naive CD4+ T cells from blood. The origin of the receptors is a woman aged 18-35 years in good health. CDR3s include the opening cysteine and the closing phenylalanine or tryptophan. A D gene is named only where the DNA matches it firmly. Clone size is shown for a subset of rows, as once, few, many or a class of expanded clone.

d_call	j_call	v_call	clone_size	cdr3_aa	cdr3_nt
TRBD1	TRBJ1-1	TRBV4-2	few	CASSPGAGGSTEAFF	TGTGCCAGCAGCCCGGGAGCAGGGGGCTCCACTGAAGCTTTCTTT
.	TRBJ2-2	TRBV18	.	CASSSGSTGELFF	TGTGCCAGCTCGTCAGGTTCCACCGGGGAGCTGTTTTTT
.	TRBJ2-5	TRBV27	few	CASSLRQPYRETQYF	TGTGCCAGCAGTTTGCGACAACCCTACAGAGAGACCCAGTACTTC
.	TRBJ1-3	TRBV7-3	few	CASSPNRLSYESGNTIYF	TGTGCCAGCAGCCCTAACAGGTTGTCGTATGAATCTGGAAACACCATATATTTT
TRBD2	TRBJ2-7	TRBV30	.	CAWSGGSGSYEQYF	TGTGCCTGGAGCGGTGGTAGCGGGAGCTACGAGCAGTACTTC
.	TRBJ1-1	TRBV15	.	CATSRDQGLGETEAFF	TGTGCCACCAGCAGAGATCAAGGACTTGGGGAGACTGAAGCTTTCTTT
TRBD1	TRBJ2-7	TRBV4-2	few	CASSQDSRQGSYEQYF	TGTGCCAGCAGCCAAGATTCTCGACAGGGGTCCTACGAGCAGTACTTC
TRBD1	TRBJ1-6	TRBV19	.	CASSPGTGNSPLHF	TGTGCCAGTAGTCCAGGGACAGGGAATTCACCCCTCCACTTT
TRBD1	TRBJ2-6	TRBV5-4	.	CASSSSRDRYGANVLTF	TGTGCCAGCAGCTCGTCCCGGGACAGGTATGGGGCCAACGTCCTGACTTTC
.	TRBJ2-3	TRBV5-1	few	CASGARAASTDTQYF	TGCGCCAGCGGGGCCCGGGCGGCTAGCACAGATACGCAGTATTTT
.	TRBJ2-7	TRBV7-9	few	CASSLVGQGGNEQYF	TGTGCCAGCAGCTTAGTAGGCCAGGGTGGGAACGAGCAGTACTTC
.	TRBJ1-1	TRBV5-1	.	CASSSTGNTEAFF	TGCGCCAGCAGCTCGACAGGCAACACTGAAGCTTTCTTT
TRBD1	TRBJ1-5	TRBV30	few	CAWRGDSSNQPQHF	TGTGCCTGGAGGGGGGACAGCTCCAATCAGCCCCAGCATTTT
TRBD2	TRBJ2-1	TRBV11-2	few	CASSFQREPYNEQFF	TGTGCCAGCAGCTTCCAGCGGGAACCTTACAATGAGCAGTTCTTC
TRBD2	TRBJ2-7	TRBV11-2	few	CASSLDLAGEQYF	TGTGCCAGCAGCTTAGACCTAGCGGGGGAGCAGTACTTC
TRBD2	TRBJ2-7	TRBV11-2	few	CASSLGLAGVYEQYF	TGTGCCAGCAGCTTGGGACTAGCGGGAGTCTACGAGCAGTACTTC
TRBD1	TRBJ2-1	TRBV2	few	CASGPDRGNYNEQFF	TGTGCCAGCGGCCCGGACAGGGGAAATTACAATGAGCAGTTCTTC
.	TRBJ1-2	TRBV4-3	few	CASSQMMAGVYTF	TGCGCCAGCAGCCAAATGATGGCGGGGGTCTACACCTTC
.	TRBJ2-5	TRBV30	.	CAWRGAGVETQYF	TGTGCCTGGAGGGGGGCTGGGGTAGAGACCCAGTACTTC
.	TRBJ2-1	TRBV11-2	.	CASSQGGSNEQFF	TGTGCCAGCAGCCAAGGGGGTTCCAATGAGCAGTTCTTC
TRBD2	TRBJ2-3	TRBV2	few	CASSGGLAGSSTDTQYF	TGTGCCAGCAGCGGAGGACTAGCGGGTTCTAGCACAGATACGCAGTATTTT
.	TRBJ2-2	TRBV14	.	CASSQRQGGGELFF	TGTGCCAGCAGCCAGAGGCAGGGAGGCGGGGAGCTGTTTTTT
.	TRBJ1-2	TRBV30	.	CAWLENYGYTF	TGTGCCTGGCTGGAGAACTATGGCTACACCTTC
.	TRBJ1-5	TRBV2	.	CASTRRFNQPQHF	TGTGCCAGCACCCGGAGGTTCAATCAGCCCCAGCATTTT
TRBD2	TRBJ2-3	TRBV4-2	.	CASSQDRGAGFTDTQYF	TGTGCCAGCAGCCAAGATCGAGGAGCGGGGTTCACAGATACGCAGTATTTT
.	TRBJ2-2	TRBV19	.	CASRPGHANTGELFF	TGTGCCAGTAGGCCGGGACACGCAAACACCGGGGAGCTGTTTTTT
TRBD1	TRBJ1-3	TRBV4-3	.	CASSPAGTGSSGNTIYF	TGCGCCAGCAGCCCCGCCGGGACAGGCAGCTCTGGAAACACCATATATTTT
TRBD2	TRBJ2-7	TRBV6-1	few	CASTRLAGGYEQYF	TGTGCCAGCACCCGGTTAGCGGGAGGCTACGAGCAGTACTTC
TRBD2	TRBJ2-1	TRBV5-1	.	CASTPSGSGNNEQFF	TGCGCCAGCACTCCGAGCGGGAGCGGGAACAATGAGCAGTTCTTC
.	TRBJ2-7	TRBV10-3	.	CAISLGAGEQYF	TGTGCCATCAGTCTGGGGGCGGGCGAGCAGTACTTC
TRBD1	TRBJ1-2	TRBV9	.	CASSHVGPGQGSTYYTF	TGTGCCAGCAGCCATGTTGGGCCGGGACAGGGATCCACTTACTACACCTTC
.	TRBJ2-3	TRBV21-1	once	CASTSRGTGGTDTQYF	TGTGCCAGCACCTCTAGGGGGACAGGGGGCACAGATACGCAGTATTTT
.	TRBJ2-2	TRBV7-3	few	CASSQGFPNTGELFF	TGTGCCAGCAGCCAGGGCTTCCCTAACACCGGGGAGCTGTTTTTT
TRBD2	TRBJ2-2	TRBV10-3	few	CAISERSGVAGELFF	TGTGCCATCAGTGAGAGAAGCGGGGTTGCCGGGGAGCTGTTTTTT
TRBD1	TRBJ1-2	TRBV5-1	.	CASSLGPGGTYGYTF	TGCGCCAGCAGCTTGGGGCCAGGGGGCACCTATGGCTACACCTTC
TRBD1	TRBJ1-2	TRBV9	.	CASSAGQGANYTF	TGTGCCAGCAGCGCCGGGCAGGGGGCAAACTACACCTTC
TRBD1	TRBJ2-3	TRBV9	.	CASSPRQGTPPDTQYF	TGTGCCAGCAGCCCTAGACAGGGAACCCCTCCAGATACGCAGTATTTT
.	TRBJ1-1	TRBV11-2	few	CASSLVGGGEAFF	TGTGCCAGCAGCTTAGTGGGTGGAGGTGAAGCTTTCTTT
.	TRBJ1-2	TRBV27	.	CASSFNQFYGYTF	TGTGCCAGCAGTTTCAATCAGTTCTATGGCTACACCTTC
.	TRBJ2-5	TRBV4-1	few	CASSQDPHRPGEETQYF	TGCGCCAGCAGCCAAGATCCACATAGGCCGGGGGAAGAGACCCAGTACTTC
TRBD1	TRBJ2-3	TRBV30	few	CAWVTGTEHTDTQYF	TGTGCCTGGGTAACCGGGACAGAACACACAGATACGCAGTATTTT
.	TRBJ2-1	TRBV19	few	CASSIERGKQFF	TGTGCCAGTAGTATAGAACGGGGAAAACAGTTCTTC
TRBD1	TRBJ2-2	TRBV5-1	.	CASSLGQGGPGELFF	TGCGCCAGCAGCCTGGGACAGGGAGGACCCGGGGAGCTGTTTTTT
.	TRBJ2-6	TRBV11-3	.	CASSNPWGPGANVLTF	TGTGCCAGCAGCAACCCCTGGGGGCCTGGGGCCAACGTCCTGACTTTC
.	TRBJ2-3	TRBV9	.	CASSVAAQSTDTQYF	TGTGCCAGCAGCGTAGCCGCACAAAGCACAGATACGCAGTATTTT
.	TRBJ1-2	TRBV29-1	.	CSAGETGIHGYTF	TGCAGCGCTGGAGAAACAGGGATCCATGGCTACACCTTC
TRBD2	TRBJ2-1	TRBV5-5	.	CASSRTSGTYNEQFF	TGTGCCAGCAGCCGGACTAGCGGTACCTACAATGAGCAGTTCTTC
.	TRBJ1-5	TRBV4-1	few	CASSQAGLGNQPQHF	TGCGCCAGCAGCCAAGCAGGGTTGGGCAATCAGCCCCAGCATTTT
.	TRBJ2-1	TRBV15	few	CATSRDISNSNEQFF	TGTGCCACCAGCAGAGATATATCAAACAGCAATGAGCAGTTCTTC
.	TRBJ1-2	TRBV7-8	.	CASSFRRGLGYGYTF	TGTGCCAGCAGCTTTAGGAGGGGACTGGGCTATGGCTACACCTTC
.	TRBJ2-6	TRBV5-1	.	CASSFDSSGANVLTF	TGCGCCAGCAGCTTCGACAGTTCTGGGGCCAACGTCCTGACTTTC
.	TRBJ1-5	TRBV15	few	CATSRDLSSSQHF	TGTGCCACCAGCAGAGATCTGAGCTCGTCCCAGCATTTT
TRBD2	TRBJ2-1	TRBV11-3	.	CASSLAGTSGYNEQFF	TGTGCCAGCAGCTTAGCCGGGACTAGCGGATACAATGAGCAGTTCTTC
TRBD2	TRBJ2-7	TRBV6-1	.	CASSDVLAGGPNEQYF	TGTGCCAGCAGTGATGTACTAGCGGGAGGGCCCAACGAGCAGTACTTC
.	TRBJ2-1	TRBV30	.	CAWSVHDRRPYNEQFF	TGTGCCTGGAGTGTCCATGACAGGAGACCCTACAATGAGCAGTTCTTC
.	TRBJ1-1	TRBV28	.	CASSPANMNTEAFF	TGTGCCAGCAGTCCCGCAAACATGAACACTGAAGCTTTCTTT
TRBD1	TRBJ1-1	TRBV28	.	CASSPLWTGKAFF	TGTGCCAGCAGTCCCCTTTGGACAGGGAAAGCTTTCTTT
.	TRBJ1-2	TRBV18	.	CASSPFVPGTPNGYTF	TGTGCCAGCTCACCATTCGTGCCAGGGACACCAAATGGCTACACCTTC
TRBD2	TRBJ2-7	TRBV4-1	few	CASSRDYFSYEQYF	TGCGCCAGCAGCCGGGACTACTTCTCCTACGAGCAGTACTTC
.	TRBJ1-4	TRBV4-1	.	CASGLQGEKLFF	TGCGCCAGCGGGCTACAGGGTGAAAAACTGTTTTTT